This T cell receptor (beta chain) is drawn from a study of PD-1 blockade in classical Hodgkin lymphoma (dated by TCRdb to 2018 to 2020). Some background on the complete study: The study used CyTOF and TCR beta sequencing to define a peripheral blood immune signature of response to PD-1 blockade in classical Hodgkin lymphoma.

The investigation overall reported the following: Baseline TCR diversity was reported to be lower in newly diagnosed patients than in healthy donors, and even lower in relapsed/refractory patients. Only a single clinical trial cohort was studied, and what caused the repertoire differences, possibly disease activity or prior therapy, remained undefined.

Sample time point, as interpreted from the label and publication: newly diagnosed, previously untreated cHL patient sample. Using a Miltenyi CD4+ T cell isolation kit, CD4+ T cells were purified from thawed PBMCs through magnetic negative selection. PBMCs from patients with newly diagnosed, previously untreated classical Hodgkin lymphoma were sequenced as a comparison group for the relapsed/refractory trial patients. After peripheral blood was drawn into 8 mL Vacutainer Cell Preparation Tubes, PBMCs were isolated by centrifugation and then cryopreserved. Purified CD4+ and CD8+ fractions were generated only in cases for which an additional PBMC sample was available. On LS columns in a quadroMACS separator, the magnetically labelled cells were depleted, and the flow-through was collected as the purified fraction. Genomic DNA was extracted with the Qiagen DNeasy kit from unsorted PBMCs and from negatively selected CD4+ and CD8+ fractions. TCR beta CDR3 regions were subjected to amplification by immunoSEQ multiplex PCR with primers that anneal to V and J segments. A synthetic immune receptor repertoire was used to minimize amplification bias, and any residual bias was removed computationally once sequencing was done. From the authors' description of their analysis: Custom Python scripts were used to quantify repertoire diversity as the Shannon entropy index. Unsorted, CD4+ and CD8+ repertoires were examined separately, except in combined analyses, for which CD4+ and CD8+ sequences were merged in silico. This is the immuneACCESS table as TCRdb keeps it, with only in-frame sequences that have V and J called. A part of the clones is gone; compared with another copy, unresolved V genes explain less than half, and the rest is unexplained. V and J calls and clone size are copied from that table; D and trimming were computed from the DNA. The sample has about 32,000 clones on record, about 87% of them singletons. Clones ranked in the top ten supply roughly 1.2% of the sample.

This clone occurred a few times. Its cognate antigen has yet to be identified. Base qualities are missing; no much larger clone stands one base away. Sequences MNHNS (CDR1) and SASEGT (CDR2) are obtained from the germline V gene. Its CDR3 holds 14 amino acids, cysteine through phenylalanine. Just CDR3 DNA is preserved here, 42 bases in frame from base 1. Relative to germline, V is 8 bases shorter and J is 9 bases shorter, with 21 bases between their ends. This sequence uses TRBV6-1 and TRBJ2-3; the D gene is not confidently resolved. Sequencing was carried out using CD4+ T cells from blood. This sequence was found in a human donor with classical Hodgkin lymphoma. The CDR3 reads as follows: CASLTLRRPLTQYF. The base sequence is TGTGCCAGCCTTACCTTGAGGCGGCCTTTGACGCAGTATTTT.